Listed here are 4 T cell receptor beta chains from one sample, sequenced in a study of T-cell reconstitution after alpha-beta-depleted transplantation in children. This sample's TCRbeta library carried unique molecular identifier barcodes. TCRdb re-derived calls from the PCR reads in MiXCR, one entry per CDR3 protein. Of some 200,000 distinct CDR3 sequences listed, about 6.8% were seen once; the top ten hold 3% to 3.5%. This specimen was PBMCs from the stem cell graft donor, taken from the stem cell graft. These receptors were obtained from a human donor who donated a stem cell graft to a child with Wiskott-Aldrich syndrome.

This clonotype was observed at least ten times. The chain links TRBV2 to TRBJ2-5, with D uncertain. CDR1 and CDR2 (germline): SNHLY, FYNNEI. The CDR3 has 14 residues. Trimming left V 10 bases short and J 2 bases short, with 17 bases between. CDR3: CAIDQATKQETQYF. As DNA, the CDR3 is TGTGCCATCGATCAGGCGACAAAACAAGAGACCCAGTACTTC.

V usage is TRBV5-1 and J usage is TRBJ2-2; D remains ambiguous. CDR3 size: 13 residues. The V end lost 7 bases, the J end lost 6 bases, and 13 bases lay between the germline ends. The germline V gene has CDR1 SGHRS and CDR2 YFSETQ. The CDR3 region is CASSDASAGELFF. CDR3 coding DNA: TGCGCCAGCTCCGACGCTTCGGCCGGGGAGCTGTTTTTT.

This clonotype was detected only a few times. The rearrangement links TRBV7-8 to TRBJ2-5, with D unresolved. V lost 1 base, J lost 0 bases, and 12 bases lay in between. The CDR3 sequence is 16 residues long. CDR1 and CDR2 (germline): SGHVS, FQNEAQ. The CDR3 sequence: CASSLGHPRYQETQYF. Written as DNA, the CDR3 is TGTGCCAGCAGCTTAGGTCACCCCAGATACCAAGAGACCCAGTACTTC.

This clonotype was counted ten times or more. This chain links TRBV7-2 with TRBJ1-2; no clear D. CDR3 size: 14 residues. V dropped 4 bases and J dropped 4 bases, with 13 bases sitting between them. The germline V gene encodes CDR1 SGHTA and CDR2 FQGNSA. CDR3 residues: CASSYNTNPYGYTF. CDR3 DNA: TGTGCCAGCAGCTACAATACGAATCCCTATGGCTACACCTTC.